These 2 T cell receptor beta chains were all obtained from the same sample, sequenced in a study of T cell responses to AZD1222 COVID-19 vaccine. Sequencing used immunoSEQ multiplex PCR; TCRdb keeps in-frame clones, though not all of them. The sample has more than 150,000 clones; more than 75% are singletons. Specimen: peripheral blood, collected on day 0 of AZD1222 vaccination. The source of these receptors is an adult in good health.

This chain joins TRBV2 and TRBJ1-5, with a possible D match to TRBD1 (5 bases). Looked up from germline, CDR1 is SNHLY and CDR2 is FYNNEI. The CDR3 consists of 17 residues. V was cut by 3 bases and J by 1 base, with 16 bases left in between. CDR3 loop: CASSDVFKGPSNQPQHF. The DNA for the CDR3 is TGTGCCAGCAGTGATGTCTTTAAGGGACCGAGCAATCAGCCCCAGCATTTT.

The DNA for the CDR3 is TGTGCCAGCAGCTTAGTTCGACTAGCCAAAAACATTCAGTACTTC. Translation gives CASSLVRLAKNIQYF. The chain links TRBV11-2 to TRBJ2-4; D is unclear. Germline lookup yields CDR1 SGHAT and CDR2 FQNNGV. V was trimmed by 1 base and J by 0 bases, leaving 7 bases between them. The CDR3 has 15 amino acids.